This note documents a single TCR beta chain sequence. One end of the junction does not line up with germline, which may come from a read error. This sample is drawn from a study of response to subunit inactivated influenza vaccine. TCRdb ran MiXCR on the RT-PCR reads and lists one entry per CDR3 protein. The sample holds some 540,000 distinct CDR3 sequences, under 25% seen once. The CDR3 totals 15 residues. Another study also made use of these data, one on T cells expressing NK-cell markers. This second study says: The cDNA for TCR beta came from 5'RACE template switching with UMIs. Only alpha-beta TCR T cells were sorted in several experiments, using an anti-gamma-delta TCR antibody. Of the CD8+ T cell pool in six donors, roughly 1.0-8% was accounted for by dominant NKG2C+ clonotypes.

Here the sequenced sample was CD4+ T cells sorted from PBMCs, taken approximately 12 days after vaccination. This sequence was found in a man aged 50 to 60 who received an inactivated influenza vaccine. The rearrangement links TRBV12-3 or TRBV12-4 to TRBJ2-1; 8 positions agree with TRBD2. CDR3 region: CASTSGGLSYDEQFF. DNA of the CDR3: TGTGCCAGCACCTCGGGGGGGCTTTCCTACGATGAGCAGTTCTTC.